This T cell receptor beta chain was sequenced during a study of response to subunit inactivated influenza vaccine. From the RT-PCR reads, TCRdb called clonotypes with MiXCR, one entry per CDR3 protein. The table has hundreds of thousands of distinct CDR3 sequences, about 14% seen once. Germline loops: CDR1 MNHNS, CDR2 SASEGT. V lost 4 bases, J lost 8 bases, and 6 bases stayed unmatched. CDR3 length: 14 residues. This clonotype originated in a man aged 50-59 years who received an inactivated influenza vaccine. The specimen comprised PBMCs from blood, sampled 14 days before vaccination. This chain uses TRBV6-1 with TRBJ1-2; TRBD1 agrees at 11 bases. The DNA for the CDR3 is TGTGCCAGCAGTGTCCAGGGGACAGGGGGGGGCTACACCTTC. As protein: CASSVQGTGGGYTF.